This T cell receptor beta chain emerged from a study of blood T cell repertoires in COVID-19. In the study overall: In each case, the material was cDNA or gDNA derived from T cells, B-cell-depleted T cells, or PBMCs.

Donors were grouped by their self-reported clinical history. V gave up 4 bases and J gave up 3 bases, with 12 bases separating them. The CDR3 spans 15 residues. CDR1 and CDR2 from the germline V gene are MNHEY and SMNVEV (reference sequence). Repertoires were generated with immunoSEQ multiplex PCR, while TCRdb's copy carries only in-frame clones and drops some. The sample includes 140,000 or so clones, about four fifths seen only once; the top ten take over 9%. As regards this clone: Distinct nucleotide sequences in the sample also encode this CDR3.

The sample was PBMCs or T cells enriched from blood (not recorded which). This sequence originates from a man in his fifties who had recovered from COVID-19. The J gene is TRBJ1-4, the V gene TRBV27; no clear D gene. The CDR3 bases are TGTGCCAGCAGTTGGGGAGGGAGACCTAATGAAAAACTGTTTTTT. Translating gives CASSWGGRPNEKLFF.